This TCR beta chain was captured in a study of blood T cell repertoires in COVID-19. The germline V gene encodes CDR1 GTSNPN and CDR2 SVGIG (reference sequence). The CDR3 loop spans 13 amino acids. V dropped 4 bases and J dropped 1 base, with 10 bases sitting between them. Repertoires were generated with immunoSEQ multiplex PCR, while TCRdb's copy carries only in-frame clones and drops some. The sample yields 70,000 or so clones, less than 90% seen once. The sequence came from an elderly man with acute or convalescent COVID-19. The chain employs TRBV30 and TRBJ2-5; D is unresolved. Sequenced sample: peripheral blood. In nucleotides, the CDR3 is TGTGCCTGGACCCTATCCCGCCAAGAGACCCAGTACTTC. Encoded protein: CAWTLSRQETQYF.